This T cell receptor beta chain was recovered during a study of cytomegalovirus exposure and HLA in healthy donors. About the study: Out of roughly 170 million T cells, an earlier analysis found fewer than 140 million unique TCR beta sequences in total. HLA-typed donors contributed some 83 million unique TCRs, which were held in an early data release.

Despite likely unrecorded immune exposures, the donors were nominally healthy at the time of sampling. PCR used 60 Vbeta primers and 13 Jbeta primers. Sequencing used immunoSEQ multiplex PCR; TCRdb keeps in-frame clones, though not all of them. Of approximately 190,000 clones in the sample, about 84% were seen once. The germline V gene encodes CDR1 SGHRS and CDR2 YFSETQ. This CDR3 region has 16 residues. Trimming cost V 2 bases and J 2 bases, with 16 bases left between them. This TCR was sampled from a woman aged 25 to 39 in good health and CMV-seropositive. The rearrangement uses TRBV5-1 and TRBJ1-1; TRBD1 might be the D (5 bases). Sequenced input: PBMCs. The CDR3 DNA reads TGCGCCAGCAGCTTATATTCGGAGGGGCCAAACACTGAAGCTTTCTTT. Its translation is CASSLYSEGPNTEAFF. Based on the CDR3 plus reference TRBV5-1 and TRBJ1-1, the full variable domain is KAGVTQTPRYLIKTRGQQVTLSCSPISGHRSVSWYQQTPGQGLQFLFEYFSETQRNKGNFPGRFSGRQFSNSRSEMNVSTLELGDSALYLCASSLYSEGPNTEAFFGQGTRLTVV.